This T cell receptor (beta chain) was sequenced in a study of CD8+ T cells in alopecia areata. The study, taken as a whole, reports: For lesional scalp, especially alopecia totalis/universalis, clonality was higher than in normal scalp. Scalp sample data also include resident alphabeta T cells from normal skin. Sharing of TCRs across patients appeared less clear than in mice, possibly for HLA-related reasons.

For this clone: No antigen is known for it.

Reverse transcription of extracted RNA yielded cDNA, which provided the sequencing template. Libraries were prepared by immunoSEQ multiplex PCR; TCRdb keeps only in-frame clonotypes and omits some of them. The table shows about 140,000 clones, with 50% to 60% occurring only once. The CDR3 is 16 residues long. Looked up from germline, CDR1 is SEHNR and CDR2 is FQNEAQ (reference sequence). Trimming left V 1 base short and J 2 bases short, with 14 bases between. The sequencing input was CD4+ T cells sorted from blood. This TCR was sampled from a human donor in good health. The rearrangement joins TRBV7-9 to TRBJ1-2; tentative D call: TRBD1 (6 bases). The CDR3 coding sequence is TGTGCCAGCAGCTTAGGCTCGGGACACCTAAACTATGGCTACACCTTC. Translated, it gives CASSLGSGHLNYGYTF.